The T cell receptor beta chain under discussion was sequenced for a study of T cells in Graves' hyperthyroidism and ophthalmopathy. TCR beta CDR3 region amplification was performed from RNA transcripts. In the first-round RT-PCR of the TCR CDR3, the HTBI primer set was used. TCRdb reprocessed the multiplex PCR reads with MiXCR, giving one entry per CDR3 protein. The table includes some 350,000 distinct CDR3 sequences, 25% detected once. This clonotype has ten or more counts. This receptor was taken from a man aged 45-65 years with Graves' hyperthyroidism. Sequenced: blood.

CDR3 region: CASSDTGVTEAFF. CDR3 DNA sequence: TGTGCCAGCAGCGACACAGGGGTGACTGAAGCTTTCTTT. The chain has TRBV28 and TRBJ1-1, with 7 bases lining up with TRBD1. CDR1 is MDHEN, CDR2 SYDVKM, per germline. V lost 6 bases, J lost 5 bases, and 6 bases stayed unmatched. CDR3 length equals 13 residues.